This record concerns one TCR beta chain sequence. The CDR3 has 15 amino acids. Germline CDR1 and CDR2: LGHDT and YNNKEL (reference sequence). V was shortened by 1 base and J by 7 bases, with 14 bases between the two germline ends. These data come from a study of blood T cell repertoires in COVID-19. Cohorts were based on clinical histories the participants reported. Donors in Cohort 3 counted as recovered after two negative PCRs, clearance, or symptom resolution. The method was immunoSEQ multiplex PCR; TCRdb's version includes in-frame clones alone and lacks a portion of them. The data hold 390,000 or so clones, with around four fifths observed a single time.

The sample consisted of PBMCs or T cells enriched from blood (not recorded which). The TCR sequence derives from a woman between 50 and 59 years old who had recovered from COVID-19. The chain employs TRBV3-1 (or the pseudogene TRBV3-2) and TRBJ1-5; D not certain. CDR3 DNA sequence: TGTGCCAGCAGCCAAGGGGTTGGGAGCCAACAGCCCCAGCATTTT. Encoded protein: CASSQGVGSQQPQHF.